Only one count was recorded for the clone carrying this TCR beta chain. Antigen unknown. Repertoires were generated with immunoSEQ multiplex PCR, while TCRdb's copy carries only in-frame clones and drops some. Of roughly 3,500 clones listed, about 59% are singletons. This specimen comes from a study of T cells in narcolepsy. Study conclusions and caveats: Same-patient CSF and blood CD4+ T cell clonotypes included HCRT-specific and TRIB2-specific autoreactive ones. Blood of same and different patients, but not healthy controls, reportedly held recurring autoreactive clonotypes.

Per germline, CDR1 LGHNA and CDR2 YNFKEQ. V lost 4 bases to trimming and J lost 0 bases, with 11 bases between them. This CDR3 is built from 15 residues. This receptor was taken from a human donor with narcolepsy. Material: CD45RA- memory CD8+ T cells from PBMCs. This rearrangement joins TRBV4-2 to TRBJ2-3; D is unresolved. CDR3 protein: CASSPKMESTDTQYF. CDR3 nucleotides: TGTGCCAGCAGCCCCAAAATGGAAAGCACAGATACGCAGTATTTT.